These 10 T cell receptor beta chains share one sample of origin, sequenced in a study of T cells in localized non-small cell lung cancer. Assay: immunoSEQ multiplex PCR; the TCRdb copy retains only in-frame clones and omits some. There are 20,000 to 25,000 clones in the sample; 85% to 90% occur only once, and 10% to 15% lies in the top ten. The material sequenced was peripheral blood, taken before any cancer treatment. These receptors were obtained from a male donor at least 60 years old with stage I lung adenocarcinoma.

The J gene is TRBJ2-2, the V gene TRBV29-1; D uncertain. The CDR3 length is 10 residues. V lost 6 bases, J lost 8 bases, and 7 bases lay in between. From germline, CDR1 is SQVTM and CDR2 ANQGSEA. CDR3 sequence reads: CSVDSGELFF. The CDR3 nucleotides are TGCAGCGTAGATTCAGGGGAGCTGTTTTTT.

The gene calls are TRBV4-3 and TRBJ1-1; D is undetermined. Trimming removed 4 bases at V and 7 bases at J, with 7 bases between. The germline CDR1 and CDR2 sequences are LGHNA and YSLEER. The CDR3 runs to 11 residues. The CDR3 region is CASSRGSEAFF. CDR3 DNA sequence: TGCGCCAGCAGCCGTGGTAGTGAAGCTTTCTTT.

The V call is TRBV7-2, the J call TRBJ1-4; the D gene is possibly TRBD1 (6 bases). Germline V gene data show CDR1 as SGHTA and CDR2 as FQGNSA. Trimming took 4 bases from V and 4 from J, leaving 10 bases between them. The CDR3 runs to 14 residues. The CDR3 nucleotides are TGTGCCAGCAGCTCCCAGGGGAATAATGAAAAACTGTTTTTT. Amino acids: CASSSQGNNEKLFF.

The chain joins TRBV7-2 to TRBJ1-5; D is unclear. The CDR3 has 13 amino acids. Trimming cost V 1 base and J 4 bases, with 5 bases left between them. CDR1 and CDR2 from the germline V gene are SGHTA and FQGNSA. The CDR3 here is CASSLERNQPQHF. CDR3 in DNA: TGTGCCAGCAGCTTAGAACGGAATCAGCCCCAGCATTTT.

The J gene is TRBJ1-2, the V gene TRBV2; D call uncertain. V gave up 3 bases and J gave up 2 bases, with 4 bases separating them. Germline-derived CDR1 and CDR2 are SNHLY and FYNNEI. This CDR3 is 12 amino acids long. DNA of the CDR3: TGTGCCAGCAGTGAGGCCAACTATGGCTACACCTTC. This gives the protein CASSEANYGYTF.

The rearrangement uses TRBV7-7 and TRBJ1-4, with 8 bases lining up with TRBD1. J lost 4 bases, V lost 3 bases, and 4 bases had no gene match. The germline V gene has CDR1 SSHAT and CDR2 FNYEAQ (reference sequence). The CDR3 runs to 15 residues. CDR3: CASSLGTGLNEKLFF. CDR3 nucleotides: TGTGCCAGCAGCTTGGGGACAGGACTTAATGAAAAACTGTTTTTT. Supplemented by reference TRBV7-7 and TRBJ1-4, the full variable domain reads GAGVSQSPRYKVTKRGQDVTLRCDPISSHATLYWYQQALGQGPEFLTYFNYEAQPDKSGLPSDRFSAERPEGSISTLTIQRTEQRDSAMYRCASSLGTGLNEKLFFGSGTQLSVL.

In DNA form, the CDR3 reads TGTGCCAGTAGTATTGGGAGGGAAGAGACCCAGTACTTC. Encoded protein: CASSIGREETQYF. The V call is TRBV19, the J call TRBJ2-5; TRBD2 matches at 7 bases. Germline V lookup: CDR1 LNHDA, CDR2 SQIVND (reference sequence). The CDR3 sequence is 13 residues long. V was clipped by 3 bases and J by 3 bases; unmatched bases: 1. The entire variable domain, with the rest obtained from reference TRBV19 and TRBJ2-5, is as follows: DGGITQSPKYLFRKEGQNVTLSCEQNLNHDAMYWYRQDPGQGLRLIYYSQIVNDFQKGDIAEGYSVSREKKESFPLTVTSAQKNPTAFYLCASSIGREETQYFGPGTRLLVL.

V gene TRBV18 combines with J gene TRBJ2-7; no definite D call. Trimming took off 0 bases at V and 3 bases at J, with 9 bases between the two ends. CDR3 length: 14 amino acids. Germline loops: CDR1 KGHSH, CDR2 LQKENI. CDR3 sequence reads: CASSPPATNYEQYF. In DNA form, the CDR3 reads TGTGCCAGCTCACCACCGGCAACAAACTACGAGCAGTACTTC. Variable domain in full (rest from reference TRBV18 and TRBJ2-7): NAGVMQNPRHLVRRRGQEARLRCSPMKGHSHVYWYRQLPEEGLKFMVYLQKENIIDESGMPKERFSAEFPKEGPSILRIQQVVRGDSAAYFCASSPPATNYEQYFGPGTRLTVT.

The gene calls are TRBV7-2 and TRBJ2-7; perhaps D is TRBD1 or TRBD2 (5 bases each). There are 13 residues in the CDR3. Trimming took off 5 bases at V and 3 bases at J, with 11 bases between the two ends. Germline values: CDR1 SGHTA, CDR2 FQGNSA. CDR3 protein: CASSEGAGYEQYF. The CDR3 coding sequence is TGTGCCAGCAGCGAAGGGGCGGGCTACGAGCAGTACTTC.

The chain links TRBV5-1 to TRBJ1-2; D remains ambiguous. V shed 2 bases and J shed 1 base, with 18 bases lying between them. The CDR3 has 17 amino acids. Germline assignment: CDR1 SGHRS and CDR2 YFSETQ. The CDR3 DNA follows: TGCGCCAGCAGCTTAGGCAGAGCCCCCGCCTATAACTATGGCTACACCTTC. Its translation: CASSLGRAPAYNYGYTF.